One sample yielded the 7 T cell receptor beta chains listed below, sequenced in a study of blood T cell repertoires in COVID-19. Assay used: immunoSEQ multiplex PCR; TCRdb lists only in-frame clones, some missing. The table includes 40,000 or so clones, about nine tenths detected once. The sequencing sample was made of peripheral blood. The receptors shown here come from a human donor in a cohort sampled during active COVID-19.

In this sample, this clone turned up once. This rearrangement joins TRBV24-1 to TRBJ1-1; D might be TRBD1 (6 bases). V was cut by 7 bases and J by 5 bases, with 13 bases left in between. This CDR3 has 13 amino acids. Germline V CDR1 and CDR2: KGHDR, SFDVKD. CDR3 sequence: CATRGGGRTEAFF. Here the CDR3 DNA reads TGTGCCACCAGGGGCGGGGGGCGAACTGAAGCTTTCTTT.

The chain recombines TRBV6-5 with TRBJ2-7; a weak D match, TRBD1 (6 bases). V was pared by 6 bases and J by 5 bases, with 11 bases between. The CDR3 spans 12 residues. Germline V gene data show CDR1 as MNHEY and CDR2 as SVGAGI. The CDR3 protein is CASRGGIDEQYF. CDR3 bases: TGTGCCAGCAGAGGGGGTATTGACGAGCAGTACTTC.

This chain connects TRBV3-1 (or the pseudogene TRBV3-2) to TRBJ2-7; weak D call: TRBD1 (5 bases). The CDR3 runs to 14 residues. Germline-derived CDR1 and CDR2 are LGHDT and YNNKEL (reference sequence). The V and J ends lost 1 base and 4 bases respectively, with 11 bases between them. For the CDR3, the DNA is TGTGCCAGCAGCCAAGTTGAGACAGAATACGAGCAGTACTTC. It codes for CASSQVETEYEQYF.

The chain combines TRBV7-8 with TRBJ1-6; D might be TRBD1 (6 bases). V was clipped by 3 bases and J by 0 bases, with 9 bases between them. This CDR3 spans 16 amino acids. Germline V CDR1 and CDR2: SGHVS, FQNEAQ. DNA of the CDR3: TGTGCCAGCAGCTTGGACAGACTCTCCTATAATTCACCCCTCCACTTT. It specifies CASSLDRLSYNSPLHF.

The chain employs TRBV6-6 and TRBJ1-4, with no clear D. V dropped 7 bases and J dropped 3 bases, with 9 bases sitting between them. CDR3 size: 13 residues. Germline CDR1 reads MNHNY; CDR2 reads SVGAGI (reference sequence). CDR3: CASTYGPNEKLFF. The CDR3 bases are TGTGCCAGCACCTATGGGCCTAATGAAAAACTGTTTTTT.

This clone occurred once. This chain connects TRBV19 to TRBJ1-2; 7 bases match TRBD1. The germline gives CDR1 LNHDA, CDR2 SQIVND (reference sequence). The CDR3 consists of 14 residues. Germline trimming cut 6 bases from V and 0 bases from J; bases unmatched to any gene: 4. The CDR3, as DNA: TGTGCCAGTAGGGACAGGAAAGCTAACTATGGCTACACCTTC. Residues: CASRDRKANYGYTF. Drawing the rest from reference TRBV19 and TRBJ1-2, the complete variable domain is DGGITQSPKYLFRKEGQNVTLSCEQNLNHDAMYWYRQDPGQGLRLIYYSQIVNDFQKGDIAEGYSVSREKKESFPLTVTSAQKNPTAFYLCASRDRKANYGYTFGSGTRLTVV.

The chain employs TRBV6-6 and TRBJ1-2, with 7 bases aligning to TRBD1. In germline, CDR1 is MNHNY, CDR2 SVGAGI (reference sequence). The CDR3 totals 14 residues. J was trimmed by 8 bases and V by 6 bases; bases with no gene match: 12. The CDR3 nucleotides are TGTGCCAGCAGCGAGGAGGGGGCTTTCTACGGCTACACCTTC. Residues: CASSEEGAFYGYTF.